This T cell receptor (beta chain) was observed in a study of Tregs in tolerant kidney transplant recipients. Overall study results and limits: This study did not directly address biological reproducibility. The small number of patients limits these findings pending further validation. The most relevant donor-specific Treg TCRbeta repertoire apparently came from expansion with activated donor B cells.

Sequencing was performed with immunoSEQ multiplex PCR; in TCRdb, only in-frame clones are kept and a portion is missing. The repertoire includes around 230,000 clones, about four fifths of them detected once, and over 0.5% sits in the top ten. Thawed PBMCs were FACS-sorted into unstimulated CD4+CD25+CD127- regulatory T cells, CD4+CD25- non-regulatory cells, CD4 and CD8 cells. CDR1 and CDR2 from the germline V gene are MRHNA and SNTAGT. This CDR3 has 12 residues. Deletions cut 2 bases from V and 12 bases from J, with 11 bases between. As for this clone: Its antigen remains unknown.

This TCR was recovered from a human donor in good health. The sample was CD4+ T cells from blood. V is TRBV6-4 and J is TRBJ2-1; D is uncertain. This chain's CDR3 is CASSDGKWAQFF. DNA for the CDR3: TGTGCCAGCAGTGACGGTAAATGGGCGCAGTTCTTC.